These T cell receptor beta chains were read from a single sample in a study of control samples from healthy donors and cancer patients. Sequencing used immunoSEQ multiplex PCR; TCRdb keeps in-frame clones, though not all of them. The table records approximately 150,000 clones, over 90% of them present only once. Sequencing used blood. The source is a woman in her 30s in good health. Both conserved end residues are part of each CDR3. The D gene is left open where the match is weak. Part of the rows lack a size; the others show once, few, many or a class for expanded clones.

abundance	d_gene	v_gene	j_gene	CDR3aa	CDR3nt
-	TRBD2	TRBV5-6	TRBJ2-1	CASNKKNSGPRDEQFF	TGTGCCAGCAACAAAAAGAATAGCGGGCCTAGGGATGAGCAGTTCTTC
-	-	TRBV5-1	TRBJ2-3	CASSFKNTDTQYF	TGCGCCAGCAGCTTTAAAAACACAGATACGCAGTATTTT
-	-	TRBV4-1	TRBJ1-4	CASSQGIVEKLFF	TGCGCCAGCAGCCAGGGTATTGTCGAAAAACTGTTTTTT
-	-	TRBV6-1	TRBJ2-6	CASSDGGGSGANVLTF	TGTGCCAGCAGTGACGGCGGAGGCTCTGGGGCCAACGTCCTGACTTTC
once	TRBD2	TRBV18	TRBJ2-7	CASSPRTSGRIEQYF	TGTGCCAGCTCACCCCGGACTAGCGGGAGGATCGAGCAGTACTTC
-	-	TRBV3-1/TRBV3-2	TRBJ1-2	CASSRGTLGYTF	TGTGCCAGCAGCCGCGGGACTCTTGGCTACACCTTC
-	TRBD2	TRBV19	TRBJ2-2	CASSFGTTNTGELFF	TGTGCCAGTAGTTTCGGGACTACGAACACCGGGGAGCTGTTTTTT
-	-	TRBV10-3	TRBJ2-5	CAISEFGVAETQYF	TGTGCCATCAGTGAGTTTGGGGTTGCAGAGACCCAGTACTTC
-	TRBD2	TRBV12-5	TRBJ2-1	CASLADNYNEQFF	TGTGCTTCCCTAGCGGACAATTACAATGAGCAGTTCTTC
-	-	TRBV5-1	TRBJ1-5	CASSLIPNQPQHF	TGCGCCAGCAGCTTGATACCCAATCAGCCCCAGCATTTT
-	TRBD2	TRBV28	TRBJ2-5	CASSLFRLAALKTQYF	TGTGCCAGCAGTTTATTCCGACTAGCGGCGCTGAAGACCCAGTACTTC
few	-	TRBV4-2	TRBJ1-2	CASSQVGQNYGYTF	TGTGCCAGCAGCCAAGTTGGACAGAACTATGGCTACACCTTC
-	-	TRBV18	TRBJ1-3	CASSPPGNTIYF	TGTGCCAGCTCACCACCCGGAAACACCATATATTTT
-	-	TRBV7-9	TRBJ2-1	CASSFGPGHNEQFF	TGTGCCAGCAGCTTCGGACCCGGGCACAATGAGCAGTTCTTC
-	-	TRBV2	TRBJ2-5	CASSWAGHQETQYF	TGTGCCAGCAGTTGGGCAGGGCATCAAGAGACCCAGTACTTC
once	-	TRBV11-2	TRBJ2-1	CASSLVLTFGSSYNEQFF	TGTGCCAGCAGCTTAGTCCTCACCTTCGGGAGCTCCTACAATGAGCAGTTCTTC
-	-	TRBV6-6	TRBJ1-1	CASIKTVLNTEAFF	TGTGCCAGCATCAAAACAGTTCTGAACACTGAAGCTTTCTTT
few	TRBD1	TRBV27	TRBJ2-5	CASSRQGVYQETQYF	TGTGCCAGCAGTAGACAGGGGGTTTACCAAGAGACCCAGTACTTC
-	-	TRBV28	TRBJ2-1	CASSLAGGQGLAGFHNEQFF	TGTGCCAGCAGTTTGGCTGGTGGACAGGGCCTAGCGGGGTTCCACAATGAGCAGTTCTTC
-	TRBD1	TRBV5-6	TRBJ2-1	CASSPTGRSYNEQFF	TGTGCCAGCAGCCCGACAGGGAGATCCTACAATGAGCAGTTCTTC
once	-	TRBV21-1	TRBJ1-3	CASRDRGEAGNTIYF	TGTGCCAGCAGAGACAGGGGAGAAGCTGGAAACACCATATATTTT
-	-	TRBV7-9	TRBJ2-1	CASSLALGSTNEQFF	TGTGCCAGCAGCTTAGCTCTGGGGTCTACAAATGAGCAGTTCTTC
-	TRBD2	TRBV3-1/TRBV3-2	TRBJ2-3	CASSQDWGLDPSTDTQYF	TGTGCCAGCAGCCAAGATTGGGGACTAGACCCTAGCACAGATACGCAGTATTTT
-	-	TRBV10-3	TRBJ2-7	CAISESGVPQYF	TGTGCCATCAGTGAGTCTGGGGTTCCGCAGTACTTC
-	-	TRBV4-1	TRBJ1-3	CASSPGLTRHSSGNTIYF	TGCGCCAGCAGCCCAGGACTGACTAGACACTCCTCTGGAAACACCATATATTTT
-	-	TRBV7-2	TRBJ2-7	CASGRSNSYEQYF	TGTGCCAGCGGTAGGAGTAACTCCTACGAGCAGTACTTC
-	TRBD1	TRBV28	TRBJ2-1	CASTPRDRVYNEQFF	TGTGCCAGCACCCCCCGGGACAGAGTCTACAATGAGCAGTTCTTC
-	TRBD1	TRBV29-1	TRBJ1-5	CSVWTGGNQPQHF	TGCAGCGTTTGGACAGGGGGCAATCAGCCCCAGCATTTT
-	TRBD2	TRBV28	TRBJ2-1	CASSLLAGVKFF	TGTGCCAGCAGTTTATTAGCGGGGGTGAAGTTCTTC
-	TRBD2	TRBV14	TRBJ2-1	CASSQDGGLAGSEQFF	TGTGCCAGCAGCCAAGATGGGGGACTAGCGGGAAGTGAGCAGTTCTTC
-	-	TRBV18	TRBJ2-5	CASSPMKAQETQYF	TGTGCCAGCTCACCAATGAAAGCCCAAGAGACCCAGTACTTC
once	-	TRBV27	TRBJ1-5	CASSLSTYSNQPQHF	TGTGCCAGCAGTTTATCCACTTATAGCAATCAGCCCCAGCATTTT
few	-	TRBV10-3	TRBJ1-1	CAISESNQGTTEAFF	TGTGCCATCAGTGAGTCGAATCAGGGGACCACTGAAGCTTTCTTT